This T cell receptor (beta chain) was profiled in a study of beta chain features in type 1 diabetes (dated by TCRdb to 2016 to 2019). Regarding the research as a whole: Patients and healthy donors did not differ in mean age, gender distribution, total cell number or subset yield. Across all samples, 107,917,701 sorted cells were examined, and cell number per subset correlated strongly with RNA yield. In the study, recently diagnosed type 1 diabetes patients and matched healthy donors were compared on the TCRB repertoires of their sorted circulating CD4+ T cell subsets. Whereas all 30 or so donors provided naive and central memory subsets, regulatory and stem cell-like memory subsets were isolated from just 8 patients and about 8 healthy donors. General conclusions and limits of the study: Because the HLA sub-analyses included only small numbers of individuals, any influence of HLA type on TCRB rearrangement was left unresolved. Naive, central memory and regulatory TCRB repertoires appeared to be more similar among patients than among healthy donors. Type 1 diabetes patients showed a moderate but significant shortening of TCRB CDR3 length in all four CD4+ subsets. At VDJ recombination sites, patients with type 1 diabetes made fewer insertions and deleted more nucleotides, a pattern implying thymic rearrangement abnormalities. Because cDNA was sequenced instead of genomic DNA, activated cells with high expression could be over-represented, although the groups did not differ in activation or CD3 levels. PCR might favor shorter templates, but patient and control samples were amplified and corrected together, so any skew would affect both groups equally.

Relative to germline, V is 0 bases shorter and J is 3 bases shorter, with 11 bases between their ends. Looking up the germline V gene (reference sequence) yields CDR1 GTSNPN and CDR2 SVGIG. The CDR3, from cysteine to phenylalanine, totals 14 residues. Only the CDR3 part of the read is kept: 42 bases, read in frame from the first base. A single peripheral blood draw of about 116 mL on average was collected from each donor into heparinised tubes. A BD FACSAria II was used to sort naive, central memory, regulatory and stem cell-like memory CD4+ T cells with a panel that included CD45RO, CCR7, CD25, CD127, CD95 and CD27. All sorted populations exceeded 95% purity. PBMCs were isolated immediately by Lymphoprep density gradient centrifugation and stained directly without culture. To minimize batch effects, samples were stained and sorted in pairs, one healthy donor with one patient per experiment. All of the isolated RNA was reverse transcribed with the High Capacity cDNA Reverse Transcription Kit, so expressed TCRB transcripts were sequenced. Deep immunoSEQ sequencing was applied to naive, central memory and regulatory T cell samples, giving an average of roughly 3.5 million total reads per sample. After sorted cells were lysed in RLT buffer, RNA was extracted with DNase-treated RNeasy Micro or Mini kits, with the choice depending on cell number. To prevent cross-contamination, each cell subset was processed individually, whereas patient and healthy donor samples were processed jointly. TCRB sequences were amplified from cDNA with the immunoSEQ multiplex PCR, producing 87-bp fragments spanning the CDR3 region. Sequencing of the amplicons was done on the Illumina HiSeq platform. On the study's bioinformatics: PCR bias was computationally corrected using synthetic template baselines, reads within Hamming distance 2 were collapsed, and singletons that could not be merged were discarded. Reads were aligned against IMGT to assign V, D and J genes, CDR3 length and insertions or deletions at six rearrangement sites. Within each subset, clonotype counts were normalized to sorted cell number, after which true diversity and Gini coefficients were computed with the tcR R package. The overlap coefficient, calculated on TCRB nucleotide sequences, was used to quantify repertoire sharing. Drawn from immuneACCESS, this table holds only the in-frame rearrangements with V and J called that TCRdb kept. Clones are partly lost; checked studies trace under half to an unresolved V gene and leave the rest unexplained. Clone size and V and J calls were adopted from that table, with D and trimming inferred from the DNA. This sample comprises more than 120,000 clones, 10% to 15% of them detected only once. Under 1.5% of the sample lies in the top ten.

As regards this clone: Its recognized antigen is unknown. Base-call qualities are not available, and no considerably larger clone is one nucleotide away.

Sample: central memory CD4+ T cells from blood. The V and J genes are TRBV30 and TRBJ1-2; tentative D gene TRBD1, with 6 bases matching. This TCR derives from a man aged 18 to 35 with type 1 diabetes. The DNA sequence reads TGTGCCTGGAGTGTTCCCGGGGGGCACTATGGCTACACCTTC. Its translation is CAWSVPGGHYGYTF.